These 23 T cell receptor beta chains were all obtained from the same sample, sequenced in a study of blood T cell repertoires in COVID-19. TCRdb's table, derived via immunoSEQ multiplex PCR, lists solely in-frame clones and lacks some. The sample holds 180,000 or so clones, about 80% seen once. Sample: PBMCs or T cells enriched from blood (not recorded which). The receptors shown here come from a man aged 50 to 60 who had recovered from COVID-19.

This clone was counted only a few times. V and J are TRBV5-1 and TRBJ2-3, with TRBD2 matching over 11 bases. CDR3 size: 16 residues. V lost 4 bases and J lost 1; bases outside the gene matches: 5. CDR1 is SGHRS, CDR2 YFSETQ, per germline. The CDR3 DNA follows: TGCGCCAGCAGCCCTACACTAGCGGGAGGCACAGATACGCAGTATTTT. It codes for CASSPTLAGGTDTQYF.

The CDR3: CASSLLGLAGRTGELFF. The DNA of the CDR3 is TGTGCCAGTAGTCTCCTCGGACTAGCGGGGAGGACCGGGGAGCTGTTTTTT. V gene TRBV19 combines with J gene TRBJ2-2; 12 bases fit TRBD2. The CDR3 covers 17 residues. V shed 5 bases, J shed 5 bases, and the junction held 9 bases outside the gene matches. CDR1 and CDR2 (germline): LNHDA, SQIVND (reference sequence).

The chain recombines TRBV11-2 with TRBJ1-1; D may be TRBD1 (5 bases). CDR3 length: 15 residues. V lost 7 bases, J lost 3 bases, and 18 bases lay in between. Germline assignment: CDR1 SGHAT and CDR2 FQNNGV. The CDR3 nucleotides are TGTGCCAGCAAGGTATCTAGGGGTTCATACACTGAAGCTTTCTTT. Protein product: CASKVSRGSYTEAFF.

The chain combines TRBV27 with TRBJ1-4, with D possibly matching TRBD1 (5 bases). Trimming removed 5 bases at V and 8 bases at J, with 12 bases between. Germline loops: CDR1 MNHEY, CDR2 SMNVEV (reference sequence). The CDR3 extends over 13 amino acids. In nucleotides, the CDR3 is TGTGCCAGCAGTAACAGGCGTGGGGAAAAACTGTTTTTT. As protein: CASSNRRGEKLFF.

This chain connects TRBV28 to TRBJ2-5; possibly TRBD1 for D (6 bases). Trimming removed 6 bases from V and 4 bases from J, with 12 bases in between. In germline, CDR1 is MDHEN, CDR2 SYDVKM. There are 13 residues in the CDR3. The CDR3: CASSRIRGETQYF. DNA for the CDR3: TGTGCCAGCAGCCGAATCAGGGGAGAGACCCAGTACTTC.

V is TRBV20-1 and J is TRBJ1-1; D gene uncertain. Germline CDR1 DFQATT, CDR2 SNEGSKA (reference sequence). This CDR3 has 12 amino acids. V was shortened by 3 bases and J by 6 bases, with 11 bases between the two germline ends. The CDR3 loop reads CSASRAAPEAFF. CDR3 in DNA: TGCAGTGCTAGTCGTGCGGCCCCTGAAGCTTTCTTT.

This rearrangement joins TRBV27 to TRBJ1-1; TRBD1 matches 8 bases. Germline trimming cut 4 bases from V and 1 base from J; bases unmatched to any gene: 2. This CDR3 contains 14 residues. Germline CDR1 and CDR2: MNHEY and SMNVEV (reference sequence). The CDR3 sequence is CASSYGTGNTEAFF. Here the CDR3 DNA reads TGTGCCAGCAGTTACGGGACAGGGAACACTGAAGCTTTCTTT.

V usage is TRBV27 and J usage is TRBJ2-6; 9 nucleotides match TRBD1. CDR3 length: 18 amino acids. Germline-derived CDR1 and CDR2 are MNHEY and SMNVEV (reference sequence). V trimming: 5 bases; J trimming: 3 bases; junction bases outside the gene matches: 11. In nucleotides, the CDR3 is TGTGCCAGCAGTCCGTACCGGGACAGGGCTGATGGGGCCAACGTCCTGACTTTC. Protein sequence: CASSPYRDRADGANVLTF.

The chain uses TRBV5-1 and TRBJ1-2; 8 positions agree with TRBD1. Trimming cost V 0 bases and J 4 bases; bases outside gene matches: 8. The CDR3 consists of 16 residues. Germline V lookup: CDR1 SGHRS, CDR2 YFSETQ. This chain's CDR3 is CASSLARQGSGYGYTF. CDR3 DNA: TGCGCCAGCAGCTTGGCCCGACAGGGGTCCGGCTATGGCTACACCTTC.

The DNA of the CDR3 is TGTGCCAGCAGACAACAGGGGGTCAGCACAGATACGCAGTATTTT. This codes for CASRQQGVSTDTQYF. This chain joins TRBV5-4 and TRBJ2-3; 8 nucleotides agree with TRBD1. The CDR3 spans 15 residues. Germline-derived CDR1 and CDR2 are SGHNT and YYREEE (reference sequence). V lost 5 bases, J lost 0 bases, and 5 bases stayed unmatched. Complete variable domain (other parts from reference TRBV5-4 and TRBJ2-3): ETGVTQSPTHLIKTRGQQVTLRCSSQSGHNTVSWYQQALGQGPQFIFQYYREEENGRGNFPPRFSGLQFPNYSSELNVNALELDDSALYLCASRQQGVSTDTQYFGPGTRLTVL.

The chain carries TRBV11-2 and TRBJ2-1; 9 bases match TRBD2. V trimming: 5 bases; J trimming: 10 bases; junction bases outside the gene matches: 9. CDR1 SGHAT and CDR2 FQNNGV come from the germline V gene. There are 14 residues in the CDR3. The CDR3 sequence is CASSMVGTSKEQFF. The CDR3 DNA sequence: TGTGCCAGCAGCATGGTCGGGACTAGCAAAGAGCAGTTCTTC.

The chain employs TRBV19 and TRBJ2-1, with D uncertain. The CDR3 totals 14 residues. V gave up 5 bases and J gave up 9 bases, with 17 bases separating them. Germline lookup yields CDR1 LNHDA and CDR2 SQIVND (reference sequence). CDR3 nucleotides: TGTGCCAGTAGTCCAGGTTCATGGGCAGGTGAGCAGTTCTTC. Encoded protein: CASSPGSWAGEQFF. Complete variable domain (other parts from reference TRBV19 and TRBJ2-1): DGGITQSPKYLFRKEGQNVTLSCEQNLNHDAMYWYRQDPGQGLRLIYYSQIVNDFQKGDIAEGYSVSREKKESFPLTVTSAQKNPTAFYLCASSPGSWAGEQFFGPGTRLTVL.

The CDR3 here is CASSAIPGHLSHF. As DNA, the CDR3 is TGTGCCAGCAGCGCGATACCGGGACACCTAAGCCACTTT. The chain links TRBV5-4 to TRBJ1-6; TRBD1 is a possible D gene (6 bases). This CDR3 spans 13 amino acids. The germline CDR1 and CDR2 sequences are SGHNT and YYREEE (reference sequence). V was clipped by 4 bases and J by 18 bases, with 20 bases between them.

The V gene is TRBV6-6, the J gene TRBJ2-1; D tentatively fits TRBD1 or TRBD2 (5 bases each). The CDR3 length is 16 residues. Germline V gives CDR1 MNHNY, CDR2 SVGAGI (reference sequence). Trimming stripped 5 bases from V and 0 bases from J, with 14 bases between. The DNA for the CDR3 is TGTGCCAGCAGTCGATCGGGGCTTAGCTCCTACAATGAGCAGTTCTTC. Amino acid sequence: CASSRSGLSSYNEQFF.

The rearrangement uses TRBV29-1 and TRBJ2-7; weak D call: TRBD1 (6 bases). Germline-derived CDR1 and CDR2 are SQVTM and ANQGSEA. The CDR3 extends over 15 amino acids. V dropped 7 bases and J dropped 0 bases, with 19 bases sitting between them. CDR3 residues: CSANEPTGNSYEQYF. CDR3 in DNA: TGCAGCGCAAACGAACCGACAGGAAACTCCTACGAGCAGTACTTC.

V and J are TRBV18 and TRBJ2-5; 7 nucleotides agree with TRBD2. CDR3 length: 14 residues. Trimming cost V 2 bases and J 3 bases; bases outside gene matches: 3. Germline V gives CDR1 KGHSH, CDR2 LQKENI. For the CDR3, the DNA is TGTGCCAGCTCACCAGCGGGGGAAGAAGAGACCCAGTACTTC. Its protein product is CASSPAGEEETQYF.

This clone was recorded once. The V call is TRBV28, the J call TRBJ1-1, with TRBD1 matching over 7 bases. This CDR3 has 15 amino acids. The trim removed 8 bases at V and 2 bases at J, leaving 11 bases unmatched. From germline, CDR1 is MDHEN and CDR2 SYDVKM. CDR3: CASGYRTGVNTEAFF. The CDR3 coding sequence is TGTGCCAGCGGATATCGGACAGGAGTTAACACTGAAGCTTTCTTT.

The chain recombines TRBV13 with TRBJ1-3, with 8 bases aligning to TRBD1. V lost 0 bases, J lost 2 bases, and 0 bases stayed unmatched. The length of the CDR3 is 15 residues. CDR1 and CDR2 from the germline V gene are PRHDT and FYEKMQ (reference sequence). The CDR3 nucleotides are TGTGCCAGCAGCTTAGGGGACAGGGCTGGAAACACCATATATTTT. This translates into CASSLGDRAGNTIYF.

This chain uses TRBV19 with TRBJ1-4, with a tentative D call TRBD1 (5 bases). The germline V and J ends were trimmed by 7 bases and 8 bases, with 17 bases remaining between them. Germline V gene data show CDR1 as LNHDA and CDR2 as SQIVND (reference sequence). CDR3 length equals 14 residues. The CDR3 spells CASTARVGGEKLFF. CDR3 in DNA: TGTGCCAGTACGGCGAGGGTTGGGGGGGAAAAACTGTTTTTT.

The rearrangement uses TRBV28 and TRBJ1-2, with 7 bases fitting TRBD1. Germline CDR1 MDHEN, CDR2 SYDVKM. The CDR3 runs 13 residues. V was clipped by 4 bases and J by 8 bases; unmatched bases: 7. The DNA of the CDR3 is TGTGCCAGCAGTTCAACAGGGGTCGACGGCTACACCTTC. Its translation: CASSSTGVDGYTF.

The rearrangement links TRBV3-1 (or the pseudogene TRBV3-2) to TRBJ2-3; D is possibly TRBD2 (6 bases). The CDR3 totals 13 residues. Trimming took 4 bases from V and 6 from J, leaving 11 bases between them. Germline loops: CDR1 LGHDT, CDR2 YNNKEL (reference sequence). DNA of the CDR3: TGTGCCAGCAGCCCCGGTGGGGGGGATACGCAGTATTTT. This translates into CASSPGGGDTQYF.

The rearrangement uses TRBV3-1 (or the pseudogene TRBV3-2) and TRBJ1-6; 10 nucleotides line up with TRBD1. Germline CDR1 reads LGHDT; CDR2 reads YNNKEL (reference sequence). This CDR3 comprises 15 residues. V gave up 1 base and J gave up 7 bases; unmatched junction bases: 1. The CDR3 sequence: CASSQGGQGNSPLHF. In DNA, the CDR3 is TGTGCCAGCAGCCAAGGGGGACAGGGGAATTCACCCCTCCACTTT.

The count of this clone is one. The chain uses TRBV11-3 and TRBJ1-2; 9 bases are a match to TRBD1. Germline values: CDR1 SGHNT, CDR2 YENEEA. CDR3 length equals 15 residues. Trimming at V came to 0 bases and at J to 8 bases, leaving 7 bases not matched to a gene. The CDR3 protein is CASSLEDRGREGYTF. CDR3 sequence (DNA): TGTGCCAGCAGCTTAGAGGACAGGGGACGGGAGGGCTACACCTTC.